This T cell receptor (beta chain) was recovered during a study of T cell responses to AZD1222 COVID-19 vaccine. Study-wide findings and caveats: Spike was spanned by vaccine-associated CD4 TCRs, with dominance at 160-218 and 743-854. It was only after the peak T cell response that any repertoires were sampled.

Assay: immunoSEQ multiplex PCR; the TCRdb copy retains only in-frame clones and omits some. The profile shows roughly 180,000 clones, 94% of them singletons. As for this clone: Its target is not known.

Looked up from germline, CDR1 is SNHLY and CDR2 is FYNNEI. The CDR3 extends over 16 amino acids. J lost 3 bases, V lost 4 bases, and 9 bases had no gene match. The sequences come from peripheral blood, collected on day 0 of AZD1222 vaccination. The sequence came from an adult in good health. The chain carries TRBV2 and TRBJ1-5, with 7 bases identical to TRBD1. The CDR3 region is CASSVTLDRDNQPQHF. CDR3 DNA: TGTGCCAGCAGTGTAACCTTAGACAGGGACAATCAGCCCCAGCATTTT.